Reported below is one T cell receptor beta chain. Sequence at one end of the junction differs from germline and may be a read error. This record belongs to a study of blood T cell repertoires in COVID-19. Whole-study context: PBMCs, B-cell-depleted T cells, or T cells were the source of the cDNA or gDNA that made up the material.

There are 16 residues in the CDR3. Germline CDR1 is SGDLS and CDR2 is YYNGEE. Participants reported their clinical history, and cohort assignment relied on those reports. Repertoires were generated with immunoSEQ multiplex PCR, while TCRdb's copy carries only in-frame clones and drops some. This sample has about 270,000 clones, with approximately 90% found just once. This receptor was taken from a woman aged 40 to 50 with acute COVID-19. Sequenced sample: PBMCs or T cells enriched from blood (not recorded which). V gene TRBV9 combines with J gene TRBJ2-5, with 9 bases identical to TRBD2. The CDR3 is CASSDGLAPLQQTQYF. In nucleotides, the CDR3 is TGTGCCAGCAGCGACGGACTAGCGCCGCTCCAACAGACCCAGTACTTC.